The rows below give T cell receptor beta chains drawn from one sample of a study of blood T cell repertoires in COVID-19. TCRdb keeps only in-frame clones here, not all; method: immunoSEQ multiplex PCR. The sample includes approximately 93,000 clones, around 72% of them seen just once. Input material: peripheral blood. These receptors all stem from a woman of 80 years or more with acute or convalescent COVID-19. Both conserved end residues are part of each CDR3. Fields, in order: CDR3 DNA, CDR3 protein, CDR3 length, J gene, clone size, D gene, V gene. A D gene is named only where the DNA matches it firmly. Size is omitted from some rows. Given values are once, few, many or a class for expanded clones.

CDR3nt: TGTGCCAGCAGCTTAGCCGGCAGGGGGGCGACTGAAGCTTTCTTT
CDR3aa: CASSLAGRGATEAFF
len: 15
j_gene: TRBJ1-1
abundance: .
d_gene: TRBD1
v_gene: TRBV7-2

CDR3nt: TGTGCCAGCAGTACCTGGGCGGGGGCTGAAGCTTTCTTT
CDR3aa: CASSTWAGAEAFF
len: 13
j_gene: TRBJ1-1
abundance: many
d_gene: .
v_gene: TRBV7-9

CDR3nt: TGTGCCAGCAGCCGACTAGCGGGGGGGCCTGGGGAGACCCAGTACTTC
CDR3aa: CASSRLAGGPGETQYF
len: 16
j_gene: TRBJ2-5
abundance: .
d_gene: TRBD2
v_gene: TRBV6-6

CDR3nt: TGTGCCAGCAGAACTGACTCCTATAATTCACCCCTCCACTTT
CDR3aa: CASRTDSYNSPLHF
len: 14
j_gene: TRBJ1-6
abundance: .
d_gene: .
v_gene: TRBV2

CDR3nt: TGTGCCAGCTTCCGGGACACCAACTATGGCTACACCTTC
CDR3aa: CASFRDTNYGYTF
len: 13
j_gene: TRBJ1-2
abundance: .
d_gene: .
v_gene: TRBV2

CDR3nt: TGTGCCAGCAGCTTTGCAGGGGCCTTCTCTGGAAACACCATATATTTT
CDR3aa: CASSFAGAFSGNTIYF
len: 16
j_gene: TRBJ1-3
abundance: .
d_gene: .
v_gene: TRBV7-2

CDR3nt: TGTGCCAGCAGCCGGGACAGCGGATCACCCCTCCACTTT
CDR3aa: CASSRDSGSPLHF
len: 13
j_gene: TRBJ1-6
abundance: .
d_gene: TRBD1
v_gene: TRBV12-3/TRBV12-4

CDR3nt: TGTGCCAGCAGCTTAGAAGGGGCGACCATGAACACTGAAGCTTTCTTT
CDR3aa: CASSLEGATMNTEAFF
len: 16
j_gene: TRBJ1-1
abundance: .
d_gene: .
v_gene: TRBV7-8

CDR3nt: TGTGCCAGCAGCCACACCGGGACTCGACCCTACGAGCAGTACTTC
CDR3aa: CASSHTGTRPYEQYF
len: 15
j_gene: TRBJ2-7
abundance: .
d_gene: .
v_gene: TRBV5-4

CDR3nt: TGTGCCAGTAGTCTCACAGGGGCCACTGAAGCTTTCTTT
CDR3aa: CASSLTGATEAFF
len: 13
j_gene: TRBJ1-1
abundance: .
d_gene: TRBD1
v_gene: TRBV19

CDR3nt: TGTGCCAGCAGTTTTAGCGGGGCGTTATCCACTGAAGCTTTCTTT
CDR3aa: CASSFSGALSTEAFF
len: 15
j_gene: TRBJ1-1
abundance: .
d_gene: .
v_gene: TRBV27

CDR3nt: TGTGCCAGCAGCGCAGAAGGGACAAGAGGAACGCAGTATTTT
CDR3aa: CASSAEGTRGTQYF
len: 14
j_gene: TRBJ2-3
abundance: .
d_gene: .
v_gene: TRBV9

CDR3nt: TGTGCCAGCAGCGTGGCAAGGGGTTCACCCCTCCACTTT
CDR3aa: CASSVARGSPLHF
len: 13
j_gene: TRBJ1-6
abundance: .
d_gene: .
v_gene: TRBV9

CDR3nt: TGTGCCAGCAGCTTGCGCGGGAACCCGTTTGGGGAAAAACTGTTTTTT
CDR3aa: CASSLRGNPFGEKLFF
len: 16
j_gene: TRBJ1-4
abundance: .
d_gene: .
v_gene: TRBV5-4

CDR3nt: TGTGCCATCAGTTTCGGGGAGGAGGGAGAGACCCAGTACTTC
CDR3aa: CAISFGEEGETQYF
len: 14
j_gene: TRBJ2-5
abundance: .
d_gene: .
v_gene: TRBV10-3

CDR3nt: TGTGCCAGCAGCTTAATCGGCGGGACGGGCGGAAATTCACCCCTCCACTTT
CDR3aa: CASSLIGGTGGNSPLHF
len: 17
j_gene: TRBJ1-6
abundance: few
d_gene: .
v_gene: TRBV7-3

CDR3nt: TGTGCCAGCAGTCCTCTGTCCGCCGCGAGCACTGAAGCTTTCTTT
CDR3aa: CASSPLSAASTEAFF
len: 15
j_gene: TRBJ1-1
abundance: .
d_gene: .
v_gene: TRBV7-9

CDR3nt: TGTGCCAGCTGCCCCCGGCGGTACAATGAGCAGTTCTTC
CDR3aa: CASCPRRYNEQFF
len: 13
j_gene: TRBJ2-1
abundance: .
d_gene: .
v_gene: TRBV12-3/TRBV12-4

CDR3nt: TGCGCCAGCAGCCAACTTCCGGCGGGGGGCGGCTATGGCTACACCTTC
CDR3aa: CASSQLPAGGGYGYTF
len: 16
j_gene: TRBJ1-2
abundance: .
d_gene: .
v_gene: TRBV4-1

CDR3nt: TGCGCCAGCAGCTTCTCCATCGGGGGGACTGAAGCTTTCTTT
CDR3aa: CASSFSIGGTEAFF
len: 14
j_gene: TRBJ1-1
abundance: .
d_gene: .
v_gene: TRBV5-1

CDR3nt: TGTGCCTGGAGTGTAGGAGGGGCCTCCACAGATACGCAGTATTTT
CDR3aa: CAWSVGGASTDTQYF
len: 15
j_gene: TRBJ2-3
abundance: once
d_gene: .
v_gene: TRBV30

CDR3nt: TGTGCCAGCAGCTTGATCGTCGGCAGGGCGGTGAATGAGCAGTTCTTC
CDR3aa: CASSLIVGRAVNEQFF
len: 16
j_gene: TRBJ2-1
abundance: .
d_gene: .
v_gene: TRBV5-6

CDR3nt: TGTGCCAGCAGCTTCGGCCGGGTGGGCAATCAGCCCCAGCATTTT
CDR3aa: CASSFGRVGNQPQHF
len: 15
j_gene: TRBJ1-5
abundance: .
d_gene: .
v_gene: TRBV7-9

CDR3nt: TGTGCCAGCAGCCCTTGGACCGCCGGGGTCTATGGCTACACCTTC
CDR3aa: CASSPWTAGVYGYTF
len: 15
j_gene: TRBJ1-2
abundance: .
d_gene: .
v_gene: TRBV5-6

CDR3nt: TGTGCCAGTAGTATAGTACGGGGGAACACTGAAGCTTTCTTT
CDR3aa: CASSIVRGNTEAFF
len: 14
j_gene: TRBJ1-1
abundance: .
d_gene: .
v_gene: TRBV19

CDR3nt: TGTGCCAGCAGAAAAGGAAGCGGGGGATTTCTCGAGACCCAGTACTTC
CDR3aa: CASRKGSGGFLETQYF
len: 16
j_gene: TRBJ2-5
abundance: .
d_gene: TRBD2
v_gene: TRBV6-6

CDR3nt: TGTGCCATCAGTGAGTCAGAGGGGGGGGAGACCCAGTACTTC
CDR3aa: CAISESEGGETQYF
len: 14
j_gene: TRBJ2-5
abundance: .
d_gene: .
v_gene: TRBV10-3

CDR3nt: TGTGCCAGCAGTTACCGGCATCCGGCTAGCAATTTGAACGAGCAGTACTTC
CDR3aa: CASSYRHPASNLNEQYF
len: 17
j_gene: TRBJ2-7
abundance: .
d_gene: .
v_gene: TRBV6-2/TRBV6-3

CDR3nt: TGTGCCAGTAGTATTTCTGGGACAGGGAGAGCTGGAAACACCATATATTTT
CDR3aa: CASSISGTGRAGNTIYF
len: 17
j_gene: TRBJ1-3
abundance: few
d_gene: TRBD1
v_gene: TRBV19

CDR3nt: TGCGCCAGCAGCTCGGGGGGGACAGGGTCGGACGAGCAGTACTTC
CDR3aa: CASSSGGTGSDEQYF
len: 15
j_gene: TRBJ2-7
abundance: few
d_gene: .
v_gene: TRBV5-1

CDR3nt: TGTGCCAGCAGTTACCGCCGCGGGGGGCCTTCCTACGAGCAGTACTTC
CDR3aa: CASSYRRGGPSYEQYF
len: 16
j_gene: TRBJ2-7
abundance: many
d_gene: TRBD2
v_gene: TRBV6-2/TRBV6-3

CDR3nt: TGTGCCAGCAGATACAGGGACCGCCAGCCCCAGCATTTT
CDR3aa: CASRYRDRQPQHF
len: 13
j_gene: TRBJ1-5
abundance: .
d_gene: .
v_gene: TRBV5-8

CDR3nt: TGTGCCAGCAGCGCGGGACAGGGGTACAACACCGGGGAGCTGTTTTTT
CDR3aa: CASSAGQGYNTGELFF
len: 16
j_gene: TRBJ2-2
abundance: .
d_gene: TRBD1
v_gene: TRBV9

CDR3nt: TGTGCCAGCAGCTTAGCCCCTGACAGAACCTACGAGCAGTACTTC
CDR3aa: CASSLAPDRTYEQYF
len: 15
j_gene: TRBJ2-7
abundance: .
d_gene: .
v_gene: TRBV7-6

CDR3nt: TGTGCCAGCAGAACCAGCGGGGGGCACCGTTTTTTGGAAGCTTTCTTT
CDR3aa: CASRTSGGHRFLEAFF
len: 16
j_gene: TRBJ1-1
abundance: few
d_gene: .
v_gene: TRBV28

CDR3nt: TGTGCCAGCAGCTTACGAGGACAGGGGGAATACGAGCAGTACTTC
CDR3aa: CASSLRGQGEYEQYF
len: 15
j_gene: TRBJ2-7
abundance: few
d_gene: TRBD1
v_gene: TRBV6-5

CDR3nt: TGTGCCAGCAGTTGGATTAGACCGACAGGGGACCGGAGCACTGAAGCTTTCTTT
CDR3aa: CASSWIRPTGDRSTEAFF
len: 18
j_gene: TRBJ1-1
abundance: few
d_gene: TRBD1
v_gene: TRBV7-2